Sequencing of this TCR beta chain was carried out in a study of blood T cell repertoires in COVID-19. Method: immunoSEQ multiplex PCR; TCRdb's copy keeps in-frame clones and lacks some. The table lists roughly 56,000 clones, 70% to 90% of them singletons. The V segment lost 4 bases and the J segment 0 bases; nucleotides outside the gene matches: 5. Germline CDR1 is KGHDR and CDR2 is SFDVKD. The CDR3 covers 16 residues. This clone occurred once. The sequenced sample consisted of peripheral blood. This sequence joins TRBV24-1 and TRBJ2-1; 7 nucleotides match TRBD2. This clonotype was obtained from a human donor in a cohort sampled during active COVID-19. The CDR3 here is CATSDPAGVSYNEQFF. The CDR3, as DNA: TGTGCCACCAGTGACCCCGCGGGGGTCTCCTACAATGAGCAGTTCTTC.